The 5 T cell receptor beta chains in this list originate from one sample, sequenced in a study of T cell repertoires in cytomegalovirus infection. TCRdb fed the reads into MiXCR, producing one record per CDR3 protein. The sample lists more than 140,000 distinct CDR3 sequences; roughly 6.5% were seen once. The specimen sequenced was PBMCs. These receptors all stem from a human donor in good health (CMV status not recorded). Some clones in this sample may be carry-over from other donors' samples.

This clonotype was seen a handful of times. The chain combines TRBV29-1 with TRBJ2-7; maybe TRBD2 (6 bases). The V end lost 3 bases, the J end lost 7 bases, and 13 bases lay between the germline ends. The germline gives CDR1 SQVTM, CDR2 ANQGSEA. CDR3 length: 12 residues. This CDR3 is CSVDLSRGEQYF. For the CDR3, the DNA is TGCAGCGTTGATCTTTCCCGGGGGGAGCAGTACTTC.

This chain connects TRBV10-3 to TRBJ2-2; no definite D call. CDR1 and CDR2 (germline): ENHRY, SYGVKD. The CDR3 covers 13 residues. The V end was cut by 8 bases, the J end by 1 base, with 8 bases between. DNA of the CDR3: TGTGCCATCGCTGGGGTGAACACCGGGGAGCTGTTTTTT. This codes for CAIAGVNTGELFF.

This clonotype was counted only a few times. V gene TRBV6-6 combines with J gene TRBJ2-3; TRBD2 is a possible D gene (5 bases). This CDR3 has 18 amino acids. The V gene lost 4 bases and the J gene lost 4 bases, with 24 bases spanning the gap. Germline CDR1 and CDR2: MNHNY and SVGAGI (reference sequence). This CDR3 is CASSSSQLHGVVADTQYF. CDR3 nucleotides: TGTGCCAGCAGTTCCTCCCAACTGCACGGGGTGGTGGCAGATACGCAGTATTTT.

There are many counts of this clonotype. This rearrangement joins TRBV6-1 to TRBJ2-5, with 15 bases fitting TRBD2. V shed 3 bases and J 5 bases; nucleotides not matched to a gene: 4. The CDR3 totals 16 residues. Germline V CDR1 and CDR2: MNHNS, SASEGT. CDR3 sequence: CASSEGLAGGIETQYF. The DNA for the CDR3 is TGTGCCAGCAGTGAGGGACTAGCGGGGGGCATCGAGACCCAGTACTTC.

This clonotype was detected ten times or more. The CDR3: CASTRQANSGANVLTF. The CDR3 region has the DNA TGTGCCAGCACCCGACAGGCGAACTCTGGGGCCAACGTCCTGACTTTC. The chain carries TRBV12-3 or TRBV12-4 and TRBJ2-6; D perhaps matches TRBD1 (6 bases). Trimming removed 7 bases at V and 0 bases at J, with 13 bases between. CDR3 length equals 16 residues.